One sample yielded the 2 T cell receptor beta chains listed below, sequenced in a study of T cell responses to AZD1222 COVID-19 vaccine. Libraries were prepared by immunoSEQ multiplex PCR; TCRdb keeps only in-frame clonotypes and omits some of them. This sample has about 120,000 clones, with around 86% found just once. Source: peripheral blood, taken on day 0 of AZD1222 vaccination. These receptors were taken from an adult in good health.

This clone was found a few times. V usage is TRBV4-1 and J usage is TRBJ1-2; no clear D gene. Germline V gene data show CDR1 as MGHRA and CDR2 as YSYEKL. The CDR3 sequence is 13 residues long. The V end was cut by 4 bases, the J end by 8 bases, with 14 bases between. CDR3 sequence: CASSPENRGGYTF. The CDR3 nucleotides read TGCGCCAGCAGCCCGGAAAACAGAGGAGGCTACACCTTC.

The chain uses TRBV30 and TRBJ1-5; 7 nucleotides align to TRBD1. The V segment lost 1 base and the J segment 4 bases; nucleotides outside the gene matches: 7. The CDR3 contains 15 residues. The germline gives CDR1 GTSNPN, CDR2 SVGIG (reference sequence). This chain's CDR3 is CAWSDGTVGNQPQHF. Written as DNA, the CDR3 is TGTGCCTGGAGTGACGGGACAGTGGGAAATCAGCCCCAGCATTTT.